These T cell receptor beta chains were read from a single sample in a study of blood T cell repertoires in COVID-19. Using immunoSEQ multiplex PCR, the repertoire was profiled, and TCRdb retains in-frame clones only, with some absent. The profile shows under 300,000 clones, about 80% of them singletons. Sequenced: PBMCs or T cells enriched from blood (not recorded which). All receptors come from a man aged 35 to 55 who had recovered from COVID-19. Each CDR3 is given with its conserved first and last residue. D genes are given only for firm matches. A clone size is listed for some rows: how often the clone was seen (once, few, many), or a class if it is expanded.

>TRBD1|TRBV9|-|TRBJ2-7
CASSPQNTGGEQYF
TGTGCCAGCAGCCCACAAAATACAGGGGGCGAGCAGTACTTC
>-|TRBV24-1|few|TRBJ1-5
CATGAGGPQHF
TGTGCCACCGGGGCGGGGGGGCCCCAGCATTTT
>TRBD1|TRBV27|-|TRBJ1-1
CASSEWDSREAFF
TGTGCCAGCAGTGAATGGGACAGCAGAGAAGCTTTCTTT
>TRBD1|TRBV4-2|few|TRBJ1-3
CASQTGAGNTIYF
TGTGCCAGCCAGACAGGGGCTGGAAACACCATATATTTT
>TRBD1|TRBV9|-|TRBJ1-6
CASSRAPGQGGSPLHF
TGTGCCAGCAGCCGAGCCCCGGGACAGGGAGGTTCACCCCTCCACTTT
>TRBD2|TRBV11-3|-|TRBJ2-2
CASSPSGGVPGELFF
TGTGCCAGCAGCCCGAGCGGGGGGGTGCCCGGGGAGCTGTTTTTT
>-|TRBV10-2|-|TRBJ1-2
CASSESKRDYGYTF
TGCGCCAGCAGTGAGTCGAAGAGGGACTATGGCTACACCTTC
>-|TRBV7-2|-|TRBJ2-1
CASSLQGLYNEQFF
TGTGCCAGCAGCTTACAGGGGCTTTACAATGAGCAGTTCTTC
>-|TRBV2|-|TRBJ2-2
CASSVRGARGTGELFF
TGTGCCAGCAGTGTTCGGGGGGCGAGAGGCACCGGGGAGCTGTTTTTT
>TRBD1|TRBV2|few|TRBJ2-6
CASSRGTPNVLTF
TGTGCCAGCAGCAGGGGGACGCCCAACGTCCTGACTTTC
>TRBD1|TRBV28|-|TRBJ2-5
CATAGGLEETQYF
TGTGCCACCGCAGGGGGCCTGGAAGAGACCCAGTACTTC
>TRBD2|TRBV6-5|-|TRBJ2-7
CASSQTSGYEQYF
TGTGCCAGCAGTCAGACTAGCGGCTACGAGCAGTACTTC
>TRBD2|TRBV25-1|-|TRBJ2-1
CASSGGGGTHNEQFF
TGTGCCAGCAGTGGTGGCGGGGGGACCCACAATGAGCAGTTCTTC
>TRBD1|TRBV10-3|few|TRBJ1-4
CAISEGGREKLFF
TGTGCCATCAGTGAAGGGGGCCGGGAAAAACTGTTTTTT
>-|TRBV5-5|-|TRBJ2-2
CASSLARTNTGELFF
TGTGCCAGCAGCTTGGCCCGGACTAACACCGGGGAGCTGTTTTTT
>-|TRBV2|-|TRBJ1-2
CASSETGRDSSRYGYTF
TGTGCCAGCAGTGAAACAGGCCGGGACTCCTCCCGCTATGGCTACACCTTC
>-|TRBV7-2|once|TRBJ1-5
CASSSQGDQPQHF
TGTGCCAGCAGCTCACAGGGAGATCAGCCCCAGCATTTT
>-|TRBV5-8|-|TRBJ1-6
CASSLRGGNSPLHF
TGTGCCAGCAGCTTGAGGGGGGGAAATTCACCCCTCCACTTT
>-|TRBV2|few|TRBJ2-7
CASSEAHRAGQYF
TGTGCCAGCAGTGAAGCCCACCGGGCGGGGCAGTACTTC
>-|TRBV9|few|TRBJ1-1
CASSVSQSQNTEAFF
TGTGCCAGCAGCGTATCACAGTCGCAGAACACTGAAGCTTTCTTT
>TRBD2|TRBV15|-|TRBJ2-7
CATSRGSSGGTYEQYF
TGTGCCACCAGCAGAGGATCTAGCGGGGGGACCTACGAGCAGTACTTC
>TRBD2|TRBV7-9|-|TRBJ2-1
CASSPLAGGSNEQFF
TGTGCCAGCAGCCCACTAGCGGGAGGGTCCAATGAGCAGTTCTTC
>-|TRBV4-1|-|TRBJ1-4
CASSQSGVANEKLFF
TGCGCCAGCAGCCAGAGCGGAGTAGCGAATGAAAAACTGTTTTTT
>TRBD2|TRBV7-2|-|TRBJ2-7
CASSLVPGGSYEQYF
TGTGCCAGCAGCTTAGTTCCGGGGGGGTCGTACGAGCAGTACTTC
>TRBD1|TRBV23-1|-|TRBJ2-2
CASSHPRTGAGSTGELFF
TGCGCCAGCAGTCACCCACGTACAGGGGCTGGGAGCACCGGGGAGCTGTTTTTT
>TRBD2|TRBV6-5|-|TRBJ2-2
CASSYSLRGSGELFF
TGTGCCAGCAGTTACTCCTTGCGGGGGTCCGGGGAGCTGTTTTTT
>-|TRBV5-8|-|TRBJ2-7
CASSLYYAQQYF
TGTGCCAGCAGCTTGTACTACGCCCAGCAGTACTTC
>TRBD2|TRBV7-2|-|TRBJ2-3
CASSRLGVAGGADTQYF
TGTGCCAGCAGCCGGTTAGGGGTAGCGGGGGGGGCAGATACGCAGTATTTT
>-|TRBV6-5|-|TRBJ2-5
CASSFWSPREGTQYF
TGTGCCAGCAGTTTTTGGAGCCCCCGCGAGGGGACCCAGTACTTC
>TRBD2|TRBV30|-|TRBJ2-5
CAWSVGGGVTQYF
TGTGCCTGGAGTGTAGGCGGGGGGGTGACCCAGTACTTC
>-|TRBV9|-|TRBJ2-1
CASSGLLASNEQFF
TGTGCCAGCAGCGGTCTCCTAGCGTCCAATGAGCAGTTCTTC
>TRBD2|TRBV5-1|-|TRBJ2-4
CASSRDGRNIQYF
TGCGCCAGCAGCCGGGACGGGAGGAACATTCAGTACTTC
>TRBD1|TRBV5-1|-|TRBJ2-7
CASSFQGATYEQYF
TGCGCCAGCAGCTTCCAGGGGGCCACCTACGAGCAGTACTTC
>TRBD2|TRBV24-1|once|TRBJ2-7
CATSDPPRGGDEQYF
TGTGCCACCAGTGACCCCCCGCGGGGGGGGGACGAGCAGTACTTC
>-|TRBV7-3|-|TRBJ2-3
CASSQRLASTDTQYF
TGTGCCAGCAGTCAGAGGTTAGCTAGCACAGATACGCAGTATTTT
>-|TRBV4-1|once|TRBJ1-1
CASSQGSPRWNTEAFF
TGCGCCAGCAGCCAAGGAAGTCCGCGGTGGAACACTGAAGCTTTCTTT
>-|TRBV18|-|TRBJ2-3
CASSPPGGTTDTQYF
TGTGCCAGCTCGCCACCCGGCGGGACTACAGATACGCAGTATTTT
>-|TRBV5-1|-|TRBJ1-4
CASSFRGFNEKLFF
TGCGCCAGCAGCTTTAGAGGATTCAATGAAAAACTGTTTTTT
>-|TRBV5-1|-|TRBJ2-3
CASSLVASGDTQYF
TGCGCCAGCAGCTTGGTTGCATCGGGAGATACGCAGTATTTT
>TRBD1|TRBV7-6|-|TRBJ2-1
CASSLVTGAAYNEQFF
TGTGCCAGCAGCTTAGTTACAGGGGCAGCGTATAATGAGCAGTTCTTC
>-|TRBV24-1|-|TRBJ1-1
CATSRGTEAFF
TGTGCCACCAGCCGAGGCACTGAAGCTTTCTTT